This T cell receptor beta chain originates from a study of T cell repertoires in breast cancer. Background on the study: Most of the approximately 23 tumors had ER+/PR+ status. Whole-study results and caveats: Discarding singleton TCRs may have missed genuine antitumor clones.

On this clonotype: Its antigen is not known. Germline is not matched at one junction end, which may reflect a read error.

An expanded emulsion RT-PCR with primers for all TCR V genes paired CD8+ T cell chains. This CDR3 region has 15 residues. Blocking oligonucleotides added to a second nested PCR suppressed unpaired genes. TCRdb fed the emulsion pairing reads into MiXCR, producing one record per CDR3 protein. The sample yields approximately 37,000 distinct CDR3 sequences, about 41% seen once. This sequence joins TRBV12-3 or TRBV12-4 and TRBJ2-2; D is possibly TRBD2 (5 bases). The sequence derives from a pool of human donors with breast cancer or a healthy control (not recorded which). Sequencing was done on a sample of CD8+ T cells. CDR3 sequence reads: CASSLAMGAAGELFF. The CDR3 DNA reads as TGTGCCAGCAGCTTAGCGATGGGAGCAGCCGGGGAGCTGTTTTTT.